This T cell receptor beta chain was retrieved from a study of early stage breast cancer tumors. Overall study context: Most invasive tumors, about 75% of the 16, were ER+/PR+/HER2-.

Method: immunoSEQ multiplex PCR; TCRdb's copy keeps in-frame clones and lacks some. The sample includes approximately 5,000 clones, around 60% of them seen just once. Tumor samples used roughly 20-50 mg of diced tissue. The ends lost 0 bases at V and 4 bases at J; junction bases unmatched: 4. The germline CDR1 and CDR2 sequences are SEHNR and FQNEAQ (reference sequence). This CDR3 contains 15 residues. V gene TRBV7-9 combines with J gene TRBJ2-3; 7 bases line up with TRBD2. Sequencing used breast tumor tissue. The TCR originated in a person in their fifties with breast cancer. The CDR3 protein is CASSLAQREADTQYF. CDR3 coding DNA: TGTGCCAGCAGCTTAGCGCAACGGGAGGCAGATACGCAGTATTTT. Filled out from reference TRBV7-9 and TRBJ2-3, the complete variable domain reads DTGVSQNPRHKITKRGQNVTFRCDPISEHNRLYWYRQTLGQGPEFLTYFQNEAQLEKSRLLSDRFSAERPKGSFSTLEIQRTEQGDSAMYLCASSLAQREADTQYFGPGTRLTVL.